This T cell receptor (beta chain) was recovered during a study of T cell responses to AZD1222 COVID-19 vaccine. Produced via immunoSEQ multiplex PCR; TCRdb's table is partial and in-frame only. The sample yields approximately 170,000 clones, 92% seen once. To note about this clone: Its specificity is unknown.

The germline V and J ends were trimmed by 2 bases and 5 bases, with 15 bases remaining between them. The CDR3 runs 15 residues. The V gene's germline CDR1 is SGHVS and CDR2 FNYEAQ. Broader study findings: Nearly half of spike-specific TCRs reportedly target unmutated variant regions. Vaccination with two AZD1222 doses was followed by a rise in Spike-specific TCR breadth and depth. The span of vaccine-associated CD4 TCRs extended across spike, with dominance at 160-218 and 743-854.

The sample consisted of peripheral blood, taken 28 days after the second AZD1222 dose. The chain recombines TRBV7-6 with TRBJ1-2; possible D gene TRBD1, 5 bases. The sequence came from an adult who received the AZD1222 COVID-19 vaccine. The CDR3 coding sequence is TGTGCCAGCAGCTTAATGGTGGGAAAGGGGTATGGCTACACCTTC. Translated, it gives CASSLMVGKGYGYTF. The full variable domain, rest sourced from reference TRBV7-6 and TRBJ1-2, is GAGVSQSPRYKVTKRGQDVALRCDPISGHVSLYWYRQALGQGPEFLTYFNYEAQQDKSGLPNDRFSAERPEGSISTLTIQRTEQRDSAMYRCASSLMVGKGYGYTFGSGTRLTVV.